Shown below are 16 T cell receptor beta chains from a single sample sequenced in a study of cytomegalovirus exposure and HLA in healthy donors. Sequencing was performed with immunoSEQ multiplex PCR; in TCRdb, only in-frame clones are kept and a portion is missing. Altogether roughly 80,000 clones are present, more than 85% being singletons, with the ten largest covering roughly 0.74%. The sequencing sample was made of PBMCs. These receptors all come from a man aged 18 to 30 in good health and CMV-seronegative.

V gene TRBV5-4 combines with J gene TRBJ1-2; 9 bases align to TRBD1. This CDR3 comprises 17 residues. Germline trimming cut 4 bases from V and 0 bases from J; bases unmatched to any gene: 10. Germline V gene sequence: CDR1 SGHNT, CDR2 YYREEE (reference sequence). CDR3 loop: CASSPGTGTSPNYGYTF. In nucleotides, the CDR3 is TGTGCCAGCAGCCCCGGGACAGGGACCTCCCCTAACTATGGCTACACCTTC.

The chain has TRBV7-9 and TRBJ1-2; the match to TRBD1 covers 9 bases. This CDR3 is built from 15 residues. J lost 3 bases, V lost 5 bases, and 7 bases had no gene match. CDR1 and CDR2 from the germline V gene are SEHNR and FQNEAQ (reference sequence). The chain's CDR3 is CASSKGTGLDYGYTF. CDR3 DNA sequence: TGTGCCAGCAGCAAGGGGACAGGGTTAGACTATGGCTACACCTTC. Filled out from reference TRBV7-9 and TRBJ1-2, the complete variable domain reads DTGVSQNPRHKITKRGQNVTFRCDPISEHNRLYWYRQTLGQGPEFLTYFQNEAQLEKSRLLSDRFSAERPKGSFSTLEIQRTEQGDSAMYLCASSKGTGLDYGYTFGSGTRLTVV.

The genes are TRBV9 and TRBJ2-3; no definite D call. Trimming shortened V by 0 bases and J by 3 bases, and 11 bases separated the two germline ends. Germline assignment: CDR1 SGDLS and CDR2 YYNGEE. The CDR3 covers 15 residues. The DNA of the CDR3 is TGTGCCAGCAGCGTAGCGAACAGCCTTACAGATACGCAGTATTTT. Translated: CASSVANSLTDTQYF. Based on the CDR3 plus reference TRBV9 and TRBJ2-3, the full variable domain is DSGVTQTPKHLITATGQRVTLRCSPRSGDLSVYWYQQSLDQGLQFLIQYYNGEERAKGNILERFSAQQFPDLHSELNLSSLELGDSALYFCASSVANSLTDTQYFGPGTRLTVL.

This chain joins TRBV30 and TRBJ2-1; 11 bases fit TRBD2. This CDR3 spans 15 amino acids. CDR1 and CDR2 (germline): GTSNPN, SVGIG (reference sequence). With 1 base clipped from V and 9 bases from J, the junction kept 8 bases outside the gene matches. CDR3 sequence: CAWSGELAGVSEQFF. As DNA, the CDR3 is TGTGCCTGGAGTGGGGAACTAGCGGGAGTTAGTGAGCAGTTCTTC.

The rearrangement uses TRBV19 and TRBJ2-7; 12 nucleotides agree with TRBD1. The ends lost 5 bases at V and 2 bases at J; junction bases unmatched: 4. The germline V gene encodes CDR1 LNHDA and CDR2 SQIVND (reference sequence). The CDR3 is 15 amino acids. CDR3 coding DNA: TGTGCCAGTAGTCTCCGGGACAGGGGGCCCTACGAGCAGTACTTC. Its protein is CASSLRDRGPYEQYF.

CDR3 residues: CASSFGGFYGYTF. The CDR3 region has the DNA TGTGCCAGCAGCTTCGGGGGATTCTATGGCTACACCTTC. The chain is built from TRBV5-5 and TRBJ1-2, with D possibly matching TRBD1 (5 bases). This CDR3 is 13 amino acids long. V was shortened by 2 bases and J by 4 bases, with 9 bases between the two germline ends. Germline loops: CDR1 SGHKS, CDR2 YYEKEE (reference sequence).

The rearrangement links TRBV6-6 to TRBJ1-2; D perhaps matches TRBD1 (6 bases). The germline V and J ends were trimmed by 5 bases and 8 bases, with 15 bases remaining between them. CDR1 and CDR2 (germline): MNHNY, SVGAGI (reference sequence). The CDR3 sequence is 13 residues long. The CDR3 loop is CASSPPGAGGYTF. In nucleotides, the CDR3 is TGTGCCAGCAGTCCCCCAGGGGCCGGAGGCTACACCTTC.

The CDR3 DNA is TGCAGCGTTGGGGGGACGGGACAGCTACCTCCCTACGAGCAGTACTTC. Encoded protein: CSVGGTGQLPPYEQYF. The rearrangement links TRBV29-1 to TRBJ2-7; 7 bases fit TRBD1. Losses at the gene ends were 4 bases for V and 2 bases for J; bases not matched to a gene: 14. This CDR3 spans 16 amino acids. The germline CDR1 and CDR2 sequences are SQVTM and ANQGSEA.

V usage is TRBV19 and J usage is TRBJ2-1; 7 bases align to TRBD1. After removal of 6 bases from V and 2 bases from J, the junction contained 7 bases not matched to a gene. Looked up from germline, CDR1 is LNHDA and CDR2 is SQIVND (reference sequence). This CDR3 is 15 amino acids long. The CDR3 here is CASRPTGTAYNEQFF. DNA of the CDR3: TGTGCCAGTAGACCCACCGGGACAGCCTACAATGAGCAGTTCTTC.

J is TRBJ2-1 and V is TRBV5-1, with 11 nucleotides matching TRBD2. In germline, CDR1 is SGHRS, CDR2 YFSETQ. J lost 7 bases, V lost 4 bases, and 10 bases had no gene match. The CDR3 is 16 residues long. In DNA, the CDR3 is TGCGCCAGCAGCCCGTTCCCTAGCGGGGGGCATAATGAGCAGTTCTTC. The encoded protein is CASSPFPSGGHNEQFF.

V is TRBV6-6 and J is TRBJ1-5; D perhaps matches TRBD1 (5 bases). The CDR3 runs to 14 residues. Trimming stripped 5 bases from V and 1 base from J, with 9 bases between. Germline-derived CDR1 and CDR2 are MNHNY and SVGAGI (reference sequence). CDR3 sequence: CASSQGASNQPQHF. The CDR3 region has the DNA TGTGCCAGCAGTCAAGGGGCGAGCAATCAGCCCCAGCATTTT.

The chain couples TRBV6-5 to TRBJ1-1; the D is unclear. Deletions cut 1 base from V and 2 bases from J, with 5 bases between. The CDR3 runs to 13 residues. The germline V gene has CDR1 MNHEY and CDR2 SVGAGI. The chain's CDR3 is CASSYLENTEAFF. CDR3 in DNA: TGTGCCAGCAGTTACTTAGAAAACACTGAAGCTTTCTTT.

The chain links TRBV10-3 to TRBJ1-1; the D gene is possibly TRBD1 (6 bases). The length of the CDR3 is 14 residues. CDR1 is ENHRY and CDR2 is SYGVKD in the germline V gene. The V end was cut by 6 bases, the J end by 3 bases, with 14 bases between. The CDR3 region has the DNA TGTGCCATCAGACCTCAACAGGGCTACACTGAAGCTTTCTTT. It codes for CAIRPQQGYTEAFF.

The chain is built from TRBV15 and TRBJ1-2, with no clear D. The CDR3 contains 15 residues. CDR1 and CDR2 from the germline V gene are LNHNV and YYDKDF (reference sequence). V was clipped by 1 base and J by 3 bases, with 12 bases between them. CDR3 in amino acids: CATSRGGGGDYGYTF. The DNA of the CDR3 is TGTGCCACCAGCAGAGGGGGAGGAGGAGACTATGGCTACACCTTC.

J is TRBJ1-4 and V is TRBV10-3, with D hard to call. V lost 7 bases and J lost 3, with 12 bases in between. CDR1 and CDR2 from the germline V gene are ENHRY and SYGVKD. The CDR3 sequence is 14 residues long. CDR3 sequence (DNA): TGTGCCATCAAGGAGGGTCCGGCTAATGAAAAACTGTTTTTT. It yields the protein CAIKEGPANEKLFF.

This chain links TRBV5-1 with TRBJ2-5, with 8 bases lining up with TRBD2. J gave up 1 base and V 0 bases, and 5 bases lay outside the gene matches. The CDR3 is 16 amino acids. The germline V gene encodes CDR1 SGHRS and CDR2 YFSETQ. The CDR3 here is CASSLDGGLAQETQYF. For the CDR3, the DNA is TGCGCCAGCAGCTTGGATGGCGGACTAGCCCAAGAGACCCAGTACTTC.